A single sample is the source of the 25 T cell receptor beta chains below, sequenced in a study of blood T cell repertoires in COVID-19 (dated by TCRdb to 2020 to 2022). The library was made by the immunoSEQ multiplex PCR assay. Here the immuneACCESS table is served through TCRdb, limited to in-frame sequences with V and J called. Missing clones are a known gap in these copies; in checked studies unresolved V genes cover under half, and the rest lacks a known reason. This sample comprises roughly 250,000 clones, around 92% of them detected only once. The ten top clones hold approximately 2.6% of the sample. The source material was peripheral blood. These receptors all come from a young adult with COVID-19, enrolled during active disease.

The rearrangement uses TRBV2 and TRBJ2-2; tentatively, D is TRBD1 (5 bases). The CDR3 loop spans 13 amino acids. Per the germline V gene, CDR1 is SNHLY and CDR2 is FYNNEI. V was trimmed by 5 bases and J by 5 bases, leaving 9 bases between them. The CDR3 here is CASSMDMTGELFF. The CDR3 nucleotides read TGTGCCAGCAGTATGGACATGACCGGGGAGCTGTTTTTT.

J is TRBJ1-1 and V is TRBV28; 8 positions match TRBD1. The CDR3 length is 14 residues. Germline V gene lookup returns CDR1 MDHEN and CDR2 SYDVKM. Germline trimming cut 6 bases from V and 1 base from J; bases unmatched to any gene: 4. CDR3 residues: CASRTGAGNTEAFF. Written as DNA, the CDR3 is TGTGCCAGCAGGACAGGGGCTGGGAACACTGAAGCTTTCTTT.

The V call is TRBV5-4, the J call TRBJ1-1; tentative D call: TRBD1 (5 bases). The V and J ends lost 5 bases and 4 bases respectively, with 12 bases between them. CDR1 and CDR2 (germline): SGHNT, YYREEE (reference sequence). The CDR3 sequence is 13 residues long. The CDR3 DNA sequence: TGTGCCAGCAGACCCCAGGGTTCCACTGAAGCTTTCTTT. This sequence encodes CASRPQGSTEAFF.

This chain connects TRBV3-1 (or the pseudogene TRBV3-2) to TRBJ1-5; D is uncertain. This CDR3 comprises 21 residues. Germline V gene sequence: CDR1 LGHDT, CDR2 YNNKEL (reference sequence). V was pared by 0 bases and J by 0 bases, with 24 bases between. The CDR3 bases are TGTGCCAGCAGCCAAGATGCCCAGAGGCGCGCGGTTCGGGATAGCAATCAGCCCCAGCATTTT. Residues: CASSQDAQRRAVRDSNQPQHF.

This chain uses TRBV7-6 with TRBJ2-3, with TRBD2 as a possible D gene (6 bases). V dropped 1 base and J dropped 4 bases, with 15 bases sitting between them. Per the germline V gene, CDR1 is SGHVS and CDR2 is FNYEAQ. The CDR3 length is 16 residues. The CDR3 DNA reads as TGTGCCAGCAGCTTAGGCCCCATGGGGGAGGCAGATACGCAGTATTTT. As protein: CASSLGPMGEADTQYF.

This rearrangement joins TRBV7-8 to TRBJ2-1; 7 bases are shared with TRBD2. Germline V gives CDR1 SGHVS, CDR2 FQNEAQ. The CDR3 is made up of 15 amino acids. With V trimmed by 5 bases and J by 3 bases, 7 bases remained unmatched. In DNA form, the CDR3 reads TGTGCCAGCAGCCCCCCTAGCGGTTTCTACAATGAGCAGTTCTTC. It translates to CASSPPSGFYNEQFF.

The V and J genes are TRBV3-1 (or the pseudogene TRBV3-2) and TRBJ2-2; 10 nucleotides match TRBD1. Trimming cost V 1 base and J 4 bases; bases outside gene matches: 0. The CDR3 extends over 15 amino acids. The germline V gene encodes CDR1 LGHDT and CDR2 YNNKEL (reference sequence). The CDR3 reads CASSQGTGGTGELFF. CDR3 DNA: TGTGCCAGCAGCCAAGGGACAGGGGGCACCGGGGAGCTGTTTTTT.

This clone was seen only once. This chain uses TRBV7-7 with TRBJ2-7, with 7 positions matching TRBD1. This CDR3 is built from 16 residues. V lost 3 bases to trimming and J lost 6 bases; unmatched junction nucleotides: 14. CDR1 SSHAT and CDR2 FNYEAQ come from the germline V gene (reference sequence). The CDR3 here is CASSFGGGQALVEQYF. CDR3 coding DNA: TGTGCCAGCAGCTTCGGCGGTGGACAGGCCCTTGTCGAGCAGTACTTC.

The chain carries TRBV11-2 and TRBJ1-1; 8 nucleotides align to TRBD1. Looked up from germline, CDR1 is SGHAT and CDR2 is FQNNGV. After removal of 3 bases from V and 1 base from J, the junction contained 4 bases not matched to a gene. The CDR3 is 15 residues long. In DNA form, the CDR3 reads TGTGCCAGCAGCTTGACAGGGGAGAAGAACACTGAAGCTTTCTTT. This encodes CASSLTGEKNTEAFF. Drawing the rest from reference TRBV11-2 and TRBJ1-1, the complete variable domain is EAGVAQSPRYKIIEKRQSVAFWCNPISGHATLYWYQQILGQGPKLLIQFQNNGVVDDSQLPKDRFSAERLKGVDSTLKIQPAKLEDSAVYLCASSLTGEKNTEAFFGQGTRLTVV.

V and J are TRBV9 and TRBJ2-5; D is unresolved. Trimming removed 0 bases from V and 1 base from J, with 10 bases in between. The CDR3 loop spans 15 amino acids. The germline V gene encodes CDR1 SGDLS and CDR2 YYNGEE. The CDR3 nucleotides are TGTGCCAGCAGCGTAGGTGGCGGCAGCCAAGAGACCCAGTACTTC. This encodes CASSVGGGSQETQYF.

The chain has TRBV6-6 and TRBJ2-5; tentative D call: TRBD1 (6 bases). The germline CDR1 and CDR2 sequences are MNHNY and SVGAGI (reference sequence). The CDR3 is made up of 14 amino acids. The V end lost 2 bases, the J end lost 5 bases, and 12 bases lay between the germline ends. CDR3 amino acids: CASSYGTRLETQYF. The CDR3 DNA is TGTGCCAGCAGTTACGGGACACGTCTGGAGACCCAGTACTTC.

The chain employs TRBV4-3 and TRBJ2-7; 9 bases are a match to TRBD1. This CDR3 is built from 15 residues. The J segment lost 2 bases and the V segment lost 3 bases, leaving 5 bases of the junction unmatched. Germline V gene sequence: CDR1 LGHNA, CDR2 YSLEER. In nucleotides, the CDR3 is TGCGCCAGCAGCCAGGGACAGGGAAAACCCTACGAGCAGTACTTC. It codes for CASSQGQGKPYEQYF.

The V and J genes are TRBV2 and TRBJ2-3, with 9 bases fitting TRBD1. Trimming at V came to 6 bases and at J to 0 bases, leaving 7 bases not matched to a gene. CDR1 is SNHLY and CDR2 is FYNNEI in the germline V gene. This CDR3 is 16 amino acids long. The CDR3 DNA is TGTGCCAGCAGCCGGGGGACAGGGAGAAGCACAGATACGCAGTATTTT. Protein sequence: CASSRGTGRSTDTQYF.

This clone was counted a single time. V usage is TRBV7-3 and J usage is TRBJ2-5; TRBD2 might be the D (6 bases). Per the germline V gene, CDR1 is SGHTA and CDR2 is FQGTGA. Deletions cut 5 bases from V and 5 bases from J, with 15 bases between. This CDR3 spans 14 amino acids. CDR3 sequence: CASSLGTAGETQYF. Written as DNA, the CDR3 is TGTGCCAGCAGCCTCGGGACGGCGGGGGAGACCCAGTACTTC. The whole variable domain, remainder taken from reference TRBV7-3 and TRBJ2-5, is GAGVSQTPSNKVTEKGKYVELRCDPISGHTALYWYRQSLGQGPEFLIYFQGTGAADDSGLPNDRFFAVRPEGSVSTLKIQRTERGDSAVYLCASSLGTAGETQYFGPGTRLLVL.

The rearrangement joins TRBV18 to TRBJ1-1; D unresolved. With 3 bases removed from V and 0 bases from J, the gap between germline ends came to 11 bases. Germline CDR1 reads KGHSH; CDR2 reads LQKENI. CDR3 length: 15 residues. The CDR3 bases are TGTGCCAGCTCACCGGTCCCACAGATGAACACTGAAGCTTTCTTT. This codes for CASSPVPQMNTEAFF.

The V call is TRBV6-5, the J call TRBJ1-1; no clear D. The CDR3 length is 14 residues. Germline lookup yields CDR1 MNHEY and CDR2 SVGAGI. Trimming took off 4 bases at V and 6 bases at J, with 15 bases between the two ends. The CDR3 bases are TGTGCCAGCAGTTTCCAAGGAGCCTGGGCTGAAGCTTTCTTT. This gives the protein CASSFQGAWAEAFF.

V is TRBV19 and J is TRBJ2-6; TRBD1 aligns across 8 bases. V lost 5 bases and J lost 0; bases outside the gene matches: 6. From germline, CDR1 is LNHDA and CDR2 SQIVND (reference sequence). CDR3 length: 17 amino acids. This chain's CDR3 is CASSVTGASSGANVLTF. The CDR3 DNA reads TGTGCCAGTAGTGTGACAGGGGCTTCCTCTGGGGCCAACGTCCTGACTTTC.

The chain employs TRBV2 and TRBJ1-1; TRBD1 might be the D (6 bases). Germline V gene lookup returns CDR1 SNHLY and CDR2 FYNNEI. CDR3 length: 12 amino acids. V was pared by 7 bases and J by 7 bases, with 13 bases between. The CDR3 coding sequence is TGTGCCAGCATCGGGGGGGGCAGTGAAGCTTTCTTT. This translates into CASIGGGSEAFF. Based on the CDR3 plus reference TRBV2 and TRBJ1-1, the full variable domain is EPEVTQTPSHQVTQMGQEVILRCVPISNHLYFYWYRQILGQKVEFLVSFYNNEISEKSEIFDDQFSVERPDGSNFTLKIRSTKLEDSAMYFCASIGGGSEAFFGQGTRLTVV.

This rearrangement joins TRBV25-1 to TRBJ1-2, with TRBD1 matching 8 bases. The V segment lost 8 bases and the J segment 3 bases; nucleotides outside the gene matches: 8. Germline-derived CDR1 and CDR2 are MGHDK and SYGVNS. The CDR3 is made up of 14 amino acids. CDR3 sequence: CASSQGAQDYGYTF. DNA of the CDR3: TGTGCCAGCTCTCAGGGGGCGCAAGACTATGGCTACACCTTC.

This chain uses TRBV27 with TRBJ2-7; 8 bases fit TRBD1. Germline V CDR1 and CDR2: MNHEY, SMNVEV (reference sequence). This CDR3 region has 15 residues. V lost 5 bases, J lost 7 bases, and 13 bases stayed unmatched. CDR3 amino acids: CASSQPRGPPGEQYF. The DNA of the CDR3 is TGTGCCAGCAGTCAACCCAGGGGGCCCCCGGGAGAGCAGTACTTC.

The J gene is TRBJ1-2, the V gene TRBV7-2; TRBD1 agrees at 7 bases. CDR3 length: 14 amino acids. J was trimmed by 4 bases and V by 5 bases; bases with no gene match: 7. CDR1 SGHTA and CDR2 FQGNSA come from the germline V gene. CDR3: CASSINRGGYGYTF. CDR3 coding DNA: TGTGCCAGCAGCATAAACAGGGGAGGCTATGGCTACACCTTC. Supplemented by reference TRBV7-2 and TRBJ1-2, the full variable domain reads GAGVSQSPSNKVTEKGKDVELRCDPISGHTALYWYRQSLGQGLEFLIYFQGNSAPDKSGLPSDRFSAERTGGSVSTLTIQRTQQEDSAVYLCASSINRGGYGYTFGSGTRLTVV.

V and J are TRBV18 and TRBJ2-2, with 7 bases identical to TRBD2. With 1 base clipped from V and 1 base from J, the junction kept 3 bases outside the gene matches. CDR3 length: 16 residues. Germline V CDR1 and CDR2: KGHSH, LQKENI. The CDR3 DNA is TGTGCCAGCTCACCACGAGGCGGGGGGAACACCGGGGAGCTGTTTTTT. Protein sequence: CASSPRGGGNTGELFF.

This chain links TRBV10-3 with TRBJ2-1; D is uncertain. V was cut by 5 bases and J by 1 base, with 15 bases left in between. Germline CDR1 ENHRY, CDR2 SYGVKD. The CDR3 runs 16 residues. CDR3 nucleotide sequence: TGTGCCATCAGTCCTTCTGTTCTTAATTCCTACAATGAGCAGTTCTTC. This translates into CAISPSVLNSYNEQFF.

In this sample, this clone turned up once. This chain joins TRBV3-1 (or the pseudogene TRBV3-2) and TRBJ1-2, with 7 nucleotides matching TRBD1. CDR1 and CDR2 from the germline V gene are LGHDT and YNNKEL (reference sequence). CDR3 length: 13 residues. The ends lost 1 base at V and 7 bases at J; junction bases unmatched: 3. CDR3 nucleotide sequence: TGTGCCAGCAGCCAAGGGCCAGGGGGTGGCTACACCTTC. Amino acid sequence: CASSQGPGGGYTF.

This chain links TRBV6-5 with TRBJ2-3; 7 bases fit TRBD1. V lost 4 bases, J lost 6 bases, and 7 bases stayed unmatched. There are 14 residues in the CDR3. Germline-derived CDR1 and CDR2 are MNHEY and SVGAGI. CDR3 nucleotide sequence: TGTGCCAGCAGTTCCCGACAGGGTTCGGATACGCAGTATTTT. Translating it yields CASSSRQGSDTQYF.